The clone carrying this TCR beta chain was detected many times. What it binds is unknown. Researchers took RNA transcripts and amplified the TCR beta CDR3 regions from them. A first-round RT-PCR of the TCR CDR3 used the HTBI primer set. TCRdb reanalysed the multiplex PCR reads using MiXCR and keeps one entry per CDR3 protein. The sample yields 400,000 to 500,000 distinct CDR3 sequences, around 15% seen once. This sample was taken from a study of T cells in Graves' hyperthyroidism and ophthalmopathy. The study, taken as a whole, reports: Classification by a 13 V-J model distinguished ophthalmopathy from stable hyperthyroidism. Appearing also in blood were most of the thyroid clonotypes expanded above 0.001.

Uncontrolled infection, other autoimmune disease, pregnancy or lactation excluded patients. Together with thyroid ultrasound, orbital computed tomography, serum thyroxine and TRAb, clinical symptoms were used for diagnoses. Per the germline V gene, CDR1 is SGHRS and CDR2 is YFSETQ. CDR3 length equals 14 residues. The V end was cut by 6 bases, the J end by 4 bases, with 15 bases between. The chain uses TRBV5-1 and TRBJ2-3; D is perhaps TRBD2 (6 bases). Sequencing was carried out using blood. The source is a man between 18 and 35 years old with Graves' ophthalmopathy. The DNA of the CDR3 is TGCGCCAGCATGGGGGGAGGACTCCCAGATACGCAGTATTTT. Its protein is CASMGGGLPDTQYF.